The rows below give T cell receptor beta chains drawn from one sample of a study of T-cell reconstitution after alpha-beta-depleted transplantation in children. TCRdb processed the PCR reads anew with MiXCR; each CDR3 protein has one entry. The table includes hundreds of thousands of distinct CDR3 sequences, 9.5% to 13% detected once. Sequenced material: peripheral blood, taken 180 days after TCRalphabeta/CD19-depleted stem cell transplant. Receptors originate from a male patient between 2 and 15 years old who had a stem cell transplant for chronic granulomatous disease, so the T cells may come from the graft donor. The CDR3 runs from the conserved cysteine through the conserved F or W. Each record gives: D gene, V gene, clone size, J gene, CDR3 protein, CDR3 DNA. A D gene is named only where the DNA matches it firmly. The listing skips clone size in some rows; elsewhere it reads once, few, many or a size class.

D: .
V: TRBV10-3
size: .
J: TRBJ1-2
CDR3: CAISEEVRYGYTF
DNA: TGTGCCATCAGTGAGGAGGTTCGGTATGGCTACACCTTC

D: .
V: TRBV5-1
size: many
J: TRBJ1-2
CDR3: CASSEGTNYGYTF
DNA: TGCGCCAGCAGCGAGGGGACTAACTATGGCTACACCTTC

D: .
V: TRBV19
size: .
J: TRBJ2-6
CDR3: CASSIQFVGANVLTF
DNA: TGTGCCAGTAGTATTCAGTTCGTTGGGGCCAACGTCCTGACTTTC

D: .
V: TRBV5-1
size: many
J: TRBJ2-1
CDR3: CASSLELGRNEQFF
DNA: TGCGCCAGCAGCTTGGAACTGGGCCGTAATGAGCAGTTCTTC

D: TRBD2
V: TRBV7-9
size: many
J: TRBJ2-1
CDR3: CASRRSGTSGKDEQFF
DNA: TGTGCCAGCAGACGATCCGGGACTAGCGGGAAGGATGAGCAGTTCTTC

D: .
V: TRBV11-2
size: many
J: TRBJ2-1
CDR3: CASSLGGFDEQFF
DNA: TGTGCCAGCAGCTTAGGAGGTTTTGATGAGCAGTTCTTC

D: TRBD1
V: TRBV6-5
size: .
J: TRBJ2-1
CDR3: CASSSTGQYHNEQFF
DNA: TGTGCCAGCAGTTCCACGGGACAGTACCACAATGAGCAGTTCTTC

D: .
V: TRBV9
size: many
J: TRBJ1-3
CDR3: CASSVDGRRISGNTIYF
DNA: TGTGCCAGCAGCGTAGATGGTAGGAGGATCTCTGGAAACACCATATATTTT

D: .
V: TRBV12-1
size: .
J: TRBJ2-3
CDR3: CASSLLAGRTDTQYF
DNA: TGTGCCAGCAGCTTACTAGCGGGTCGAACAGATACGCAGTATTTT

D: .
V: TRBV12-3/TRBV12-4
size: many
J: TRBJ2-1
CDR3: CASRRRPGELVNEQFF
DNA: TGTGCCAGCAGACGCAGGCCGGGTGAACTGGTGAATGAGCAGTTCTTC

D: TRBD1
V: TRBV12-3/TRBV12-4
size: many
J: TRBJ2-2
CDR3: CASITGTGYTGELFF
DNA: TGTGCCAGCATTACTGGGACAGGGTACACCGGGGAGCTGTTTTTT

D: .
V: TRBV7-3
size: many
J: TRBJ1-1
CDR3: CASSLNSKQGANTEAFF
DNA: TGTGCCAGCAGCTTAAACTCTAAGCAGGGAGCCAACACTGAAGCTTTCTTT

D: .
V: TRBV20-1
size: many
J: TRBJ2-5
CDR3: CSARDWGRPETQYF
DNA: TGCAGTGCTAGAGATTGGGGCAGGCCCGAGACCCAGTACTTC

D: .
V: TRBV4-2
size: many
J: TRBJ2-7
CDR3: CASSQREGYEQYF
DNA: TGTGCCAGCAGCCAACGTGAGGGCTACGAGCAGTACTTC

D: .
V: TRBV15
size: many
J: TRBJ2-4
CDR3: CATSREGVVGNIQYF
DNA: TGTGCCACCAGCAGAGAAGGGGTGGTTGGAAACATTCAGTACTTC

D: TRBD2
V: TRBV12-3/TRBV12-4
size: many
J: TRBJ2-7
CDR3: CASSPLAGDGQYF
DNA: TGTGCCAGCAGTCCGCTAGCGGGAGATGGGCAGTACTTC

D: .
V: TRBV6-5
size: many
J: TRBJ2-3
CDR3: CASSYQLGRITDTQYF
DNA: TGTGCCAGCAGTTACCAGCTAGGGCGGATCACAGATACGCAGTATTTT

D: .
V: TRBV6-5
size: many
J: TRBJ2-1
CDR3: CASSLKGQGGHEQFF
DNA: TGTGCCAGCAGCCTAAAGGGGCAGGGCGGACATGAGCAGTTCTTC

D: .
V: TRBV10-2
size: many
J: TRBJ1-6
CDR3: CASSEKLYSPLHF
DNA: TGCGCCAGCAGTGAAAAATTGTATTCACCCCTCCACTTT

D: .
V: TRBV19
size: .
J: TRBJ1-5
CDR3: CASSPLSPYNSQDSNQPQHF
DNA: TGTGCCAGTAGTCCTCTCTCCCCCTACAACTCCCAGGACAGCAATCAGCCCCAGCATTTT

D: TRBD1
V: TRBV12-3/TRBV12-4
size: many
J: TRBJ2-7
CDR3: CASSAPGQYEQYF
DNA: TGTGCCAGCAGCGCTCCGGGACAGTACGAGCAGTACTTC

D: .
V: TRBV29-1
size: many
J: TRBJ2-5
CDR3: CSVRTNTETQYF
DNA: TGCAGCGTTAGGACCAACACTGAGACCCAGTACTTC

D: .
V: TRBV10-3
size: many
J: TRBJ2-3
CDR3: CAISPLGGDTSTDTQYF
DNA: TGTGCCATCTCACCCCTTGGGGGGGACACTAGCACAGATACGCAGTATTTT

D: .
V: TRBV7-6
size: many
J: TRBJ1-5
CDR3: CASSSRADGMTNQPQHF
DNA: TGTGCCAGCAGCTCCCGGGCAGACGGGATGACCAATCAGCCCCAGCATTTT

D: TRBD1
V: TRBV15
size: many
J: TRBJ2-7
CDR3: CATSPLGWDRDDEQYF
DNA: TGTGCCACCAGCCCTCTAGGTTGGGACAGGGACGACGAGCAGTACTTC

D: TRBD1
V: TRBV5-1
size: many
J: TRBJ2-3
CDR3: CASSPRTGTVVPDTQYF
DNA: TGCGCCAGCAGCCCGAGAACCGGGACAGTTGTCCCGGATACGCAGTATTTT

D: TRBD2
V: TRBV7-2
size: many
J: TRBJ2-4
CDR3: CASSSLAGANIQYF
DNA: TGTGCCAGCAGCTCATTAGCGGGAGCAAACATTCAGTACTTC

D: .
V: TRBV7-6
size: many
J: TRBJ1-1
CDR3: CASSLKQGSEAFF
DNA: TGTGCCAGCAGCTTAAAACAGGGCAGTGAAGCTTTCTTT